Listed below are T cell receptor beta chains from one sample, sequenced in a study of blood T cell repertoires in COVID-19. Repertoires were generated with immunoSEQ multiplex PCR, while TCRdb's copy carries only in-frame clones and drops some. This sample has some 200,000 clones, with roughly nine tenths found just once. Material: peripheral blood. Receptor source: a woman older than 75 in a cohort sampled during active or convalescent COVID-19. Both conserved end residues are part of each CDR3. The D gene is left open where the match is weak.

J gene,V gene,D gene,CDR3 protein
TRBJ2-3,TRBV19,.,CASTPSDQGGTDTQYF
TRBJ1-4,TRBV2,.,CASNAGPGLTNEKLFF
TRBJ2-3,TRBV29-1,.,CSATGGTADTQYF
TRBJ1-5,TRBV6-6,.,CASIGAAGYSNQPQHF
TRBJ1-5,TRBV18,.,CASSPGSDQPQHF
TRBJ2-2,TRBV7-2,TRBD1,CASSLDRGGELFF
TRBJ1-2,TRBV6-5,.,CASSTPGGYYGYTF
TRBJ1-6,TRBV7-2,.,CASSFTGNYNSPLHF
TRBJ2-2,TRBV11-3,TRBD1,CASSLDRGQTGELFF
TRBJ1-5,TRBV7-9,TRBD1,CASSSQGGGNQPQHF
TRBJ1-1,TRBV6-6,.,CASSRKGQMNTEAFF
TRBJ2-7,TRBV12-3/TRBV12-4,TRBD1,CASRLYGTAEQYF
TRBJ2-1,TRBV19,.,CASNVFSAGGEQFF
TRBJ2-1,TRBV25-1,TRBD1,CASRLGQGSNEQFF
TRBJ1-5,TRBV19,.,CASSTNRDRGQPQHF
TRBJ1-2,TRBV20-1,.,CSALRVGVF
TRBJ1-2,TRBV9,TRBD1,CASSPAGQVRTYGYTF
TRBJ2-3,TRBV27,TRBD2,CASSPAGGIADTQYF
TRBJ1-2,TRBV6-5,.,CASTQGGSGYTF
TRBJ2-1,TRBV27,TRBD1,CASSLMRQGSTEQFF
TRBJ1-4,TRBV5-4,.,CASSLGVSGEKLFF
TRBJ1-3,TRBV6-5,.,CASRRDISGNTIYF
TRBJ2-5,TRBV5-1,.,CASSLATGETQYF
TRBJ2-5,TRBV7-9,TRBD1,CASSPGTGSETQYF
TRBJ2-5,TRBV19,TRBD1,CASRPRQGRAAGTQYF
TRBJ2-7,TRBV5-1,.,CASSFSGASYEQYF
TRBJ2-3,TRBV7-2,.,CASSTGTSTDTQYF
TRBJ1-3,TRBV6-2/TRBV6-3,.,CASSLTEGSGNTIYF
TRBJ1-5,TRBV3-1/TRBV3-2,.,CASSQDRVGAGNQPQHF
TRBJ1-4,TRBV12-3/TRBV12-4,.,CASSLGREKLFF
TRBJ1-2,TRBV25-1,TRBD1,CASSSAGTGSYGYTF
TRBJ2-1,TRBV5-4,.,CASSPGLPDYNEQFF
TRBJ1-2,TRBV10-1,TRBD1,CASSESTGQLTF
TRBJ2-3,TRBV10-3,.,CAISESRGGSDTQYF
TRBJ2-1,TRBV9,TRBD2,CASSGTGTSGGYYNEQFF
TRBJ2-4,TRBV11-2,.,CASSPLERVPELAKNIQYF
TRBJ1-4,TRBV3-1/TRBV3-2,.,CASSRRGGNEKLFF
TRBJ2-7,TRBV10-3,TRBD2,CAISESIGLAGASDIF
TRBJ1-2,TRBV27,.,CASSGLSGSYGYTF
TRBJ1-2,TRBV5-8,TRBD1,CASIGTGKLIGYGYTF
TRBJ2-3,TRBV9,TRBD2,CASSGTTSGRRKDGNTQYF
TRBJ1-1,TRBV29-1,TRBD1,CSVPPGTVNTEAFF